A single sample gave rise to the 32 T cell receptor beta chains below, sequenced in a study of patients and donors after allogeneic stem cell transplantation. TCRdb itself ran the RT-PCR reads through MiXCR, one entry per CDR3 protein. Of 800,000 to 1,000,000 distinct CDR3 sequences in the sample, under 20% were seen once. Sequenced input: blood, either unsorted or a sorted T cell fraction (not recorded which). All receptors come from a human donor who was either an allogeneic HSCT recipient or a stem cell or donor lymphocyte infusion donor (not recorded which). It is not recorded whose cells these are; they may come from a transplant donor.

The sample holds a few counts of this clonotype. The rearrangement links TRBV24-1 to TRBJ2-1; 9 nucleotides align to TRBD1. V was pared by 5 bases and J by 4 bases, with 5 bases of the junction left unmatched. The CDR3 has 15 residues. Germline CDR1 is KGHDR and CDR2 is SFDVKD. CDR3 loop: CATSVNRGLYNEQFF. CDR3 coding DNA: TGTGCCACCAGTGTCAACAGGGGGCTGTACAATGAGCAGTTCTTC.

The chain recombines TRBV7-2 with TRBJ2-7; TRBD1 aligns across 8 bases. CDR3 length: 13 amino acids. Trimming at V came to 7 bases and at J to 4 bases, leaving 6 bases not matched to a gene. CDR1 is SGHTA, CDR2 FQGNSA, per germline. In nucleotides, the CDR3 is TGTGCCAGCACCCTTCGACAGGGGTACGAGCAGTACTTC. Its protein product is CASTLRQGYEQYF.

This clonotype was counted between two and nine times. The chain links TRBV12-3 or TRBV12-4 to TRBJ1-2; 10 bases are a match to TRBD1. V lost 1 base to trimming and J lost 8 bases; unmatched junction nucleotides: 4. The CDR3 loop spans 14 amino acids. In DNA form, the CDR3 reads TGTGCCAGCAGTTTAGTCGGGACAGGGGTCGGCTACACCTTC. Protein: CASSLVGTGVGYTF.

V usage is TRBV24-1 and J usage is TRBJ2-1; D is undetermined. This CDR3 is built from 13 residues. Between the trimmed V and J ends, which lost 5 bases and 7 bases, there was a span of 11 bases. CDR1 and CDR2 from the germline V gene are KGHDR and SFDVKD. The CDR3 loop is CATSVGPTNEQFF. The CDR3 DNA follows: TGTGCCACCAGTGTGGGCCCGACTAATGAGCAGTTCTTC.

There are a few counts of this clonotype. The genes are TRBV29-1 and TRBJ2-2; perhaps D is TRBD1 or TRBD2 (5 bases each). Germline loops: CDR1 SQVTM, CDR2 ANQGSEA. This CDR3 has 14 amino acids. V was cut by 6 bases and J by 0 bases, with 11 bases left in between. For the CDR3, the DNA is TGCAGCGTGCCGGGGCCTGCGAACACCGGGGAGCTGTTTTTT. This encodes CSVPGPANTGELFF.

The table lists this clonotype with a few counts. V gene TRBV12-3 or TRBV12-4 combines with J gene TRBJ2-7; D perhaps matches TRBD1 (6 bases). CDR3 length: 15 residues. V gave up 5 bases and J gave up 5 bases, with 19 bases separating them. CDR3 in DNA: TGTGCCAGCAGTCCGACCGGGACAAGAGTCCACGAGCAGTACTTC. As protein: CASSPTGTRVHEQYF.

The gene calls are TRBV27 and TRBJ2-5, with 12 bases lining up with TRBD1. The CDR3 is 16 amino acids. Germline values: CDR1 MNHEY, CDR2 SMNVEV (reference sequence). With 4 bases clipped from V and 9 bases from J, the junction kept 12 bases outside the gene matches. CDR3 sequence reads: CASSSVRDRGRRSQYF. In DNA form, the CDR3 reads TGTGCCAGCAGTTCTGTACGGGACAGGGGGCGCCGGTCCCAGTACTTC.

This clonotype was observed a few times. V is TRBV12-3 or TRBV12-4 and J is TRBJ2-3; D may correspond to TRBD1 or TRBD2 (6 bases each). There are 16 residues in the CDR3. V was cut by 3 bases and J by 1 base, with 14 bases left in between. The CDR3 region has the DNA TGTGCCAGCAGTTTGAGGGGGGCCTTGGGCACAGATACGCAGTATTTT. This gives the protein CASSLRGALGTDTQYF.

The chain recombines TRBV14 with TRBJ2-7; D tentatively reads TRBD1 or TRBD2 (6 bases each). The CDR3 contains 15 residues. Deletions cut 0 bases from V and 4 bases from J, with 13 bases between. CDR1 and CDR2 (germline): SGHDN, FVKESK. DNA for the CDR3: TGTGCCAGCAGCCAAGAGGGGCCGGGGGCTTACGAGCAGTACTTC. It is translated as CASSQEGPGAYEQYF. Looking up the rest from reference TRBV14 and TRBJ2-7 gives the full variable domain: EAGVTQFPSHSVIEKGQTVTLRCDPISGHDNLYWYRRVMGKEIKFLLHFVKESKQDESGMPNNRFLAERTGGTYSTLKVQPAELEDSGVYFCASSQEGPGAYEQYFGPGTRLTVT.

The gene calls are TRBV7-9 and TRBJ1-3; the D gene is possibly TRBD1 (5 bases). CDR3 length equals 15 residues. In germline, CDR1 is SEHNR, CDR2 FQNEAQ (reference sequence). V shed 4 bases and J shed 1 base, with 11 bases lying between them. In DNA, the CDR3 is TGTGCCAGCAGCTGGGGGACTCTTTCTGGAAACACCATATATTTT. Translation gives CASSWGTLSGNTIYF.

The genes are TRBV6-5 and TRBJ2-1, with TRBD2 identical over 8 bases. The V gene's germline CDR1 is MNHEY and CDR2 SVGAGI. V lost 2 bases and J lost 6; bases outside the gene matches: 12. The CDR3 sequence is 17 residues long. CDR3 in DNA: TGTGCCAGCAGTTACGGCCTTCTAGCGGGTACTGGCAATGAGCAGTTCTTC. It codes for CASSYGLLAGTGNEQFF.

V usage is TRBV19 and J usage is TRBJ1-1, with D maybe TRBD1 (6 bases). The V end was cut by 1 base, the J end by 1 base, with 10 bases between. This CDR3 is 15 amino acids long. CDR1 and CDR2 (germline): LNHDA, SQIVND (reference sequence). CDR3 DNA sequence: TGTGCCAGTAGTATAGGGACAGACTGGAACACTGAAGCTTTCTTT. Its protein is CASSIGTDWNTEAFF.

This clonotype was detected only a few times. The V call is TRBV20-1, the J call TRBJ2-7; possibly TRBD1 for D (6 bases). In germline, CDR1 is DFQATT, CDR2 SNEGSKA (reference sequence). The CDR3 is 12 residues long. V lost 3 bases and J 4 bases, leaving 10 bases between the germline ends. CDR3 amino acids: CSARETGYEQYF. The CDR3 DNA sequence: TGCAGTGCTAGGGAAACAGGGTACGAGCAGTACTTC.

The chain recombines TRBV4-1 with TRBJ1-1; D gene ambiguous. This CDR3 is 11 amino acids long. V lost 9 bases, J lost 4 bases, and 9 bases lay in between. Germline-derived CDR1 and CDR2 are MGHRA and YSYEKL. CDR3 residues: CASHLGTEAFF. CDR3 coding DNA: TGCGCCAGTCACCTTGGCACTGAAGCTTTCTTT.

This chain joins TRBV7-8 and TRBJ2-7; D may match TRBD1 or TRBD2 (5 bases each). The germline V gene has CDR1 SGHVS and CDR2 FQNEAQ. CDR3 length equals 16 residues. Trimming cost V 5 bases and J 7 bases, with 24 bases left between them. CDR3 nucleotides: TGTGCCAGCAGCCCCTCCCGGGGCGGAGCGCTACGGGAGCAGTACTTC. This gives the protein CASSPSRGGALREQYF.

This clonotype was seen a handful of times. V and J are TRBV20-1 and TRBJ2-3; a possible D gene is TRBD1 (5 bases). The CDR3 is 11 amino acids. The V end lost 6 bases, the J end lost 5 bases, and 9 bases lay between the germline ends. Germline assignment: CDR1 DFQATT and CDR2 SNEGSKA (reference sequence). In DNA form, the CDR3 reads TGCAGTGCCGTAGGGGTAGATACGCAGTATTTT. Translation gives CSAVGVDTQYF.

The V gene is TRBV4-3, the J gene TRBJ2-3, with 9 bases lining up with TRBD2. CDR1 and CDR2 (germline): LGHNA, YSLEER. The CDR3 consists of 17 residues. Trimming removed 0 bases from V and 3 bases from J; junction bases left unmatched: 7. CDR3 in DNA: TGCGCCAGCAGCCAAGAACCGGGGCTAGCGGGGACAGATACGCAGTATTTT. It codes for CASSQEPGLAGTDTQYF.

The chain couples TRBV9 to TRBJ2-7, with D uncertain. The CDR3 has 13 residues. Germline CDR1 SGDLS, CDR2 YYNGEE. Between the trimmed V and J ends, which lost 0 bases and 6 bases, there was a span of 10 bases. CDR3 sequence: CASSVVSGGEQYF. The CDR3 region has the DNA TGTGCCAGCAGCGTAGTTTCGGGCGGCGAGCAGTACTTC.

This clonotype was detected many times. The J gene is TRBJ1-5, the V gene TRBV12-3 or TRBV12-4; TRBD1 might be the D (5 bases). This CDR3 comprises 14 residues. Deletions cut 6 bases from V and 3 bases from J, with 12 bases between. The CDR3 DNA reads TGTGCCAGCAGCTCTGACAGAGCCAATCAGCCCCAGCATTTT. Amino acids: CASSSDRANQPQHF.

The chain employs TRBV21-1 and TRBJ1-2; the table's D call, TRBD1, has no DNA check behind it. TRBV21-1 is described as a pseudogene. The CDR3 has 13 residues. CDR3 DNA sequence: TGTGCCAGCAGCAAAGGGGGACAGATCTTCTACACCTTC. Translating it yields CASSKGGQIFYTF.

A few counts support this clonotype. The V and J genes are TRBV20-1 and TRBJ1-4, with D unclear. Germline V lookup: CDR1 DFQATT, CDR2 SNEGSKA (reference sequence). Trimming cost V 5 bases and J 0 bases, with 7 bases left between them. CDR3 length: 13 amino acids. The CDR3 region is CSAPYATNEKLFF. In nucleotides, the CDR3 is TGCAGTGCTCCGTATGCAACTAATGAAAAACTGTTTTTT.

In this sample, this clonotype turned up a few times. The rearrangement links TRBV15 to TRBJ1-5; D call uncertain. The germline CDR1 and CDR2 sequences are LNHNV and YYDKDF (reference sequence). V was cut by 0 bases and J by 7 bases, with 13 bases left in between. The CDR3 has 15 residues. In nucleotides, the CDR3 is TGTGCCACCAGCAGAGACCGGGGAGTGGTGCAGCCCCAGCATTTT. The encoded protein is CATSRDRGVVQPQHF.

This chain joins TRBV5-6 and TRBJ1-3, with D maybe TRBD1 (6 bases). CDR3 length: 16 residues. Germline V gene data show CDR1 as SGHDT and CDR2 as YYEEEE. Trimming pared 4 bases from V and 3 bases from J, leaving 17 bases between. In DNA, the CDR3 is TGTGCCAGCAGCCGGATAACCGGGACAATTGGAAACACCATATATTTT. Amino acid sequence: CASSRITGTIGNTIYF.

This clonotype was recorded a few times. This chain uses TRBV12-3 or TRBV12-4 with TRBJ1-1, with TRBD1 matching 7 bases. The length of the CDR3 is 17 residues. V gave up 6 bases and J gave up 3 bases; unmatched junction bases: 16. In DNA, the CDR3 is TGTGCCAGCAGCTCGTGGACCCTCAAGGGGGCATACACTGAAGCTTTCTTT. Amino acid sequence: CASSSWTLKGAYTEAFF.

This clonotype was seen many times. This rearrangement joins TRBV20-1 to TRBJ2-5, with D perhaps TRBD2 (6 bases). CDR3 length: 12 amino acids. Per germline, CDR1 DFQATT and CDR2 SNEGSKA (reference sequence). Trimming took off 3 bases at V and 5 bases at J, with 10 bases between the two ends. This CDR3 is CSASSGAETQYF. In DNA form, the CDR3 reads TGCAGTGCTAGTTCGGGAGCGGAGACCCAGTACTTC.

This chain links TRBV2 with TRBJ2-1, with 9 bases fitting TRBD2. This CDR3 contains 14 residues. The V segment lost 4 bases and the J segment 10 bases; nucleotides outside the gene matches: 8. The germline V gene encodes CDR1 SNHLY and CDR2 FYNNEI. The CDR3 nucleotides are TGTGCCAGCAGTGGTTTAGCGGGGGTTCCCGAGCAGTTCTTC. Translated: CASSGLAGVPEQFF.

This clonotype has a handful of counts. V usage is TRBV10-3 and J usage is TRBJ2-7; no firm D call. Germline assignment: CDR1 ENHRY and CDR2 SYGVKD. The ends were cut back, 0 bases at V and 0 bases at J, with 9 bases in the middle. The CDR3 sequence is 15 residues long. The CDR3 sequence is CAISESSRVSYEQYF. CDR3 DNA sequence: TGTGCCATCAGTGAGTCTAGCCGGGTCTCCTACGAGCAGTACTTC.

This clonotype was detected a few times. V gene TRBV7-9 combines with J gene TRBJ2-5; D unresolved. The CDR3 loop spans 15 amino acids. The V end was cut by 5 bases, the J end by 3 bases, with 16 bases between. The germline CDR1 and CDR2 sequences are SEHNR and FQNEAQ (reference sequence). The CDR3 nucleotides are TGTGCCAGCAGCCCTTTTTTCGGATGGGAAGAGACCCAGTACTTC. This sequence encodes CASSPFFGWEETQYF.

The rearrangement links TRBV18 to TRBJ2-7; 10 bases agree with TRBD1. Germline V gene lookup returns CDR1 KGHSH and CDR2 LQKENI. Trimming cost V 3 bases and J 0 bases; bases outside gene matches: 14. The CDR3 length is 19 residues. The CDR3 sequence: CASSPLGQGFLPSSYEQYF. The CDR3 DNA follows: TGTGCCAGCTCACCCTTGGGACAGGGGTTTCTCCCATCCTCCTACGAGCAGTACTTC.

This clonotype turned up a few times. This chain links TRBV29-1 with TRBJ2-6; D is undetermined. The ends were cut back, 4 bases at V and 3 bases at J, with 10 bases in the middle. The length of the CDR3 is 14 residues. The V gene's germline CDR1 is SQVTM and CDR2 ANQGSEA. The CDR3 DNA is TGCAGCGTTGTCGCCGGGCTTGGGGCCAACGTCCTGACTTTC. This codes for CSVVAGLGANVLTF.

This clonotype has a handful of counts. The V and J genes are TRBV20-1 and TRBJ2-5; D remains ambiguous. V was pared by 2 bases and J by 5 bases, with 12 bases between. CDR3 length equals 13 residues. The V gene's germline CDR1 is DFQATT and CDR2 SNEGSKA (reference sequence). The CDR3 bases are TGCAGTGCTAGATGGAGAGAGAGGGAGACCCAGTACTTC. It translates to CSARWRERETQYF.

This clonotype was seen a handful of times. The CDR3 region is CASSPQGVAYNEQFF. The DNA for the CDR3 is TGCGCCAGCAGCCCACAGGGGGTCGCCTACAATGAGCAGTTCTTC. The V and J genes are TRBV5-1 and TRBJ2-1, with TRBD1 matching over 8 bases. The V segment lost 4 bases and the J segment 2 bases; nucleotides outside the gene matches: 5. Looked up from germline, CDR1 is SGHRS and CDR2 is YFSETQ. There are 15 residues in the CDR3.